This is a list of T cell receptor beta chains from one sample in a study of T cell responses to AZD1222 COVID-19 vaccine. Profiling relied on immunoSEQ multiplex PCR, and the TCRdb table lists in-frame clones only, not all of them. Of 150,000 to 200,000 clones listed, approximately 90% are singletons. The sequences come from peripheral blood, collected 28 days after the second AZD1222 dose. The receptors here all came from an adult who received the AZD1222 COVID-19 vaccine. Both conserved end residues are part of each CDR3. A D gene is named only where the DNA matches it firmly. Clone size appears in some rows only: once, few, many, or a class for an expanded clone.

d_gene: NA
v_gene: TRBV19
abundance: NA
j_gene: TRBJ2-5
CDR3nt: TGTGCCAGTAGTATAGGGGAACAAGAGACCCAGTACTTC
CDR3aa: CASSIGEQETQYF

d_gene: TRBD1
v_gene: TRBV19
abundance: NA
j_gene: TRBJ1-2
CDR3nt: TGTGCCAGTAGTATCGCAACCAGACAGGGAAATAGCTATGGCTACACCTTC
CDR3aa: CASSIATRQGNSYGYTF

d_gene: NA
v_gene: TRBV13
abundance: once
j_gene: TRBJ2-5
CDR3nt: TGTGCCAGCAGCTTAGGAGGAGGTGGGGCGTACCAAGAGACCCAGTACTTC
CDR3aa: CASSLGGGGAYQETQYF

d_gene: TRBD1
v_gene: TRBV7-2
abundance: NA
j_gene: TRBJ1-2
CDR3nt: TGTGCCAGCAGCTTAGCTGGACAGGGGAAGGGCTATGGCTACACCTTC
CDR3aa: CASSLAGQGKGYGYTF

d_gene: NA
v_gene: TRBV19
abundance: NA
j_gene: TRBJ1-3
CDR3nt: TGTGCCAGTAGTATTTGGTCGCCGAGCTCTGGAAACACCATATATTTT
CDR3aa: CASSIWSPSSGNTIYF

d_gene: NA
v_gene: TRBV4-3
abundance: NA
j_gene: TRBJ2-7
CDR3nt: TGCGCCAGCAGCCAAGATCTTTATACAGGGGGGGATTACGAGCAGTACTTC
CDR3aa: CASSQDLYTGGDYEQYF

d_gene: NA
v_gene: TRBV7-8
abundance: NA
j_gene: TRBJ1-1
CDR3nt: TGTGCCAGCAGCTTAGTTGGGGGACCTTATAGGTACACTGAAGCTTTCTTT
CDR3aa: CASSLVGGPYRYTEAFF

d_gene: NA
v_gene: TRBV2
abundance: NA
j_gene: TRBJ1-6
CDR3nt: TGTGCCAGCAGTGGGCTCGGGTCACCCCTCCACTTT
CDR3aa: CASSGLGSPLHF

d_gene: NA
v_gene: TRBV19
abundance: NA
j_gene: TRBJ2-4
CDR3nt: TGTGCCAGTAGTATAGGGGAACAGAGAACGAACATTCAGTACTTC
CDR3aa: CASSIGEQRTNIQYF

d_gene: TRBD1
v_gene: TRBV4-2
abundance: few
j_gene: TRBJ1-2
CDR3nt: TGTGCCAGCAGCCGGGAAGGGGGCCATGGCTACACCTTC
CDR3aa: CASSREGGHGYTF

d_gene: NA
v_gene: TRBV5-8
abundance: NA
j_gene: TRBJ1-2
CDR3nt: TGTGCCAGCAGCCTCGAGATTAGAAGGGTTTCTGGCTACACCTTC
CDR3aa: CASSLEIRRVSGYTF

d_gene: TRBD1
v_gene: TRBV3-1/TRBV3-2
abundance: NA
j_gene: TRBJ1-4
CDR3nt: TGTGCCAGCAGCCCGAACAGGGGAACTAATGAAAAACTGTTTTTT
CDR3aa: CASSPNRGTNEKLFF

d_gene: TRBD2
v_gene: TRBV11-3
abundance: NA
j_gene: TRBJ2-7
CDR3nt: TGTGCCAGCAGCCCCGGGAGGCACTACGAGCAGTACTTC
CDR3aa: CASSPGRHYEQYF

d_gene: TRBD2
v_gene: TRBV3-1/TRBV3-2
abundance: NA
j_gene: TRBJ2-3
CDR3nt: TGTGCCAGCAGCCAAGATACTAGCGGGGGCACAGATACGCAGTATTTT
CDR3aa: CASSQDTSGGTDTQYF

d_gene: NA
v_gene: TRBV6-2/TRBV6-3
abundance: once
j_gene: TRBJ2-6
CDR3nt: TGTGCCAGCAGTTACTCTGGCTCTGGGGCCAACGTCCTGACTTTC
CDR3aa: CASSYSGSGANVLTF

d_gene: TRBD1
v_gene: TRBV7-3
abundance: NA
j_gene: TRBJ2-2
CDR3nt: TGTGCCAGCAGTGATACACAGGGGGCCCTCACCGGGGAGCTGTTTTTT
CDR3aa: CASSDTQGALTGELFF

d_gene: TRBD2
v_gene: TRBV27
abundance: NA
j_gene: TRBJ2-3
CDR3nt: TGTGCCAGCAGCCAATACGGGACTAGCGGGAGGAGCCTCACAGATACGCAGTATTTT
CDR3aa: CASSQYGTSGRSLTDTQYF

d_gene: TRBD1
v_gene: TRBV28
abundance: NA
j_gene: TRBJ1-2
CDR3nt: TGTGCCAGCAGTTTAACAGTCGGGACAGGGACCGACCACTATGGCTACACCTTC
CDR3aa: CASSLTVGTGTDHYGYTF

d_gene: NA
v_gene: TRBV4-3
abundance: NA
j_gene: TRBJ1-1
CDR3nt: TGCGCCAGCAGCCACTTCCACAGGGTAGGTGCTGAAGCTTTCTTT
CDR3aa: CASSHFHRVGAEAFF

d_gene: NA
v_gene: TRBV6-1
abundance: NA
j_gene: TRBJ1-1
CDR3nt: TGTGCCAGCAGTGAAGTTGGGGCGAACACTGAAGCTTTCTTT
CDR3aa: CASSEVGANTEAFF

d_gene: TRBD1
v_gene: TRBV7-9
abundance: NA
j_gene: TRBJ1-1
CDR3nt: TGTGCCAGCAGCACCCGGGACAGGGACACTGAAGCTTTCTTT
CDR3aa: CASSTRDRDTEAFF

d_gene: TRBD2
v_gene: TRBV27
abundance: NA
j_gene: TRBJ2-3
CDR3nt: TGTGCCAGCAGTTTAATCCTAGCGGGGGGCACAGATACGCAGTATTTT
CDR3aa: CASSLILAGGTDTQYF

d_gene: NA
v_gene: TRBV15
abundance: NA
j_gene: TRBJ1-2
CDR3nt: TGTGCCACCAGCAGAGCGGAGGGATGGTCTTCTGGCTACACCTTC
CDR3aa: CATSRAEGWSSGYTF

d_gene: NA
v_gene: TRBV7-9
abundance: NA
j_gene: TRBJ2-1
CDR3nt: TGTGCCAGCAGCTTCCGGGACAAAAAATCCTACAATGAGCAGTTCTTC
CDR3aa: CASSFRDKKSYNEQFF

d_gene: TRBD1
v_gene: TRBV19
abundance: once
j_gene: TRBJ1-5
CDR3nt: TGTGCCAGTAGTATAACCGGGACAGGGCTCGGGCCGTACAGTCAGCCCCAGCATTTT
CDR3aa: CASSITGTGLGPYSQPQHF

d_gene: NA
v_gene: TRBV27
abundance: NA
j_gene: TRBJ2-7
CDR3nt: TGTGCCAGCAGCCTCTTGGCGGGGTCGGTGAGCGAGCAGTACTTC
CDR3aa: CASSLLAGSVSEQYF

d_gene: NA
v_gene: TRBV5-6
abundance: NA
j_gene: TRBJ2-1
CDR3nt: TGTGCCAGCAGCCTGGTTGGGGGTCTCAACAATGAGCAGTTCTTC
CDR3aa: CASSLVGGLNNEQFF

d_gene: NA
v_gene: TRBV19
abundance: NA
j_gene: TRBJ2-3
CDR3nt: TGTGCCAGTAATCTGCGGGACTCCACAGATACGCAGTATTTT
CDR3aa: CASNLRDSTDTQYF

d_gene: NA
v_gene: TRBV5-1
abundance: NA
j_gene: TRBJ1-1
CDR3nt: TGCGCCAGCAGCGGGTTCTTTGAGGGGTCCCTTTTGAACACTGAAGCTTTCTTT
CDR3aa: CASSGFFEGSLLNTEAFF

d_gene: TRBD1
v_gene: TRBV19
abundance: NA
j_gene: TRBJ2-1
CDR3nt: TGTGCCAGTAGCAGGGGGCCATTTAATGAGCAGTTCTTC
CDR3aa: CASSRGPFNEQFF

d_gene: NA
v_gene: TRBV6-5
abundance: NA
j_gene: TRBJ2-1
CDR3nt: TGTGCCAGCACTCCGGACCGCTACAATGAGCAGTTCTTC
CDR3aa: CASTPDRYNEQFF

d_gene: NA
v_gene: TRBV6-5
abundance: NA
j_gene: TRBJ1-2
CDR3nt: TGTGCCAGCAGTTATAGAGGTCGCAGTAACTATGGCTACACCTTC
CDR3aa: CASSYRGRSNYGYTF

d_gene: TRBD2
v_gene: TRBV19
abundance: NA
j_gene: TRBJ2-1
CDR3nt: TGTGCCAGTAGCGTAGGGGGACTAGCGGGAAAGGAGCAGTTCTTC
CDR3aa: CASSVGGLAGKEQFF

d_gene: TRBD2
v_gene: TRBV5-1
abundance: NA
j_gene: TRBJ2-7
CDR3nt: TGCGCCAGCAGCTTGGGAGCGGGAGAATCCTACGAGCAGTACTTC
CDR3aa: CASSLGAGESYEQYF

d_gene: NA
v_gene: TRBV5-4
abundance: once
j_gene: TRBJ1-2
CDR3nt: TGTGCCAGCAGCTTACCGGCCAGCCCCTATGGCTACACCTTC
CDR3aa: CASSLPASPYGYTF

d_gene: NA
v_gene: TRBV3-1/TRBV3-2
abundance: NA
j_gene: TRBJ2-7
CDR3nt: TGTGCCAGCAGCCAAATGGGCGAGCAGTACTTC
CDR3aa: CASSQMGEQYF

d_gene: TRBD1
v_gene: TRBV5-1
abundance: NA
j_gene: TRBJ1-4
CDR3nt: TGCGCCAGCAGCTTCACAGGGGGCTGGTCGGAAAAACTGTTTTTT
CDR3aa: CASSFTGGWSEKLFF

d_gene: NA
v_gene: TRBV27
abundance: NA
j_gene: TRBJ1-3
CDR3nt: TGTGCCAGCAGTCCCGGGGGACGGACAGGAAACACCATATATTTT
CDR3aa: CASSPGGRTGNTIYF

d_gene: NA
v_gene: TRBV27
abundance: NA
j_gene: TRBJ2-7
CDR3nt: TGTGCCAGCAGTTCAGTTACCGCCTACGAGCAGTACTTC
CDR3aa: CASSSVTAYEQYF

d_gene: NA
v_gene: TRBV29-1
abundance: NA
j_gene: TRBJ1-5
CDR3nt: TGCAGCGTTGAAGGGCGGGACAATCAGCCCCAGCATTTT
CDR3aa: CSVEGRDNQPQHF

d_gene: NA
v_gene: TRBV2
abundance: NA
j_gene: TRBJ2-7
CDR3nt: TGTGCCATCCAGAGGGGTTACGAGCAGTACTTC
CDR3aa: CAIQRGYEQYF

d_gene: NA
v_gene: TRBV27
abundance: NA
j_gene: TRBJ2-1
CDR3nt: TGTGCCAGCAGTTTGCGGGACAGCAACAATGAGCAGTTCTTC
CDR3aa: CASSLRDSNNEQFF

d_gene: TRBD1
v_gene: TRBV2
abundance: NA
j_gene: TRBJ1-3
CDR3nt: TGTGCCAGCAGTGCCCAGGGGGCGGCTGGAAACACCATATATTTT
CDR3aa: CASSAQGAAGNTIYF

d_gene: NA
v_gene: TRBV5-4
abundance: NA
j_gene: TRBJ1-1
CDR3nt: TGTGCCAGCAGCCTGCCGGGGCGGCTCACTGAAGCTTTCTTT
CDR3aa: CASSLPGRLTEAFF

d_gene: TRBD1
v_gene: TRBV27
abundance: NA
j_gene: TRBJ1-2
CDR3nt: TGTGCCAGCAGTTCCCCGGGACAGGACCGGGAGTGGGGCTACACCTTC
CDR3aa: CASSSPGQDREWGYTF

d_gene: NA
v_gene: TRBV9
abundance: NA
j_gene: TRBJ2-5
CDR3nt: TGTGCCAGCAACTCGGGGGTCGAAGAGACCCAGTACTTC
CDR3aa: CASNSGVEETQYF

d_gene: TRBD1
v_gene: TRBV2
abundance: NA
j_gene: TRBJ2-7
CDR3nt: TGTGCCAGCAGTGGACAGGGGGTCGAGCAGTACTTC
CDR3aa: CASSGQGVEQYF

d_gene: NA
v_gene: TRBV7-2
abundance: NA
j_gene: TRBJ1-1
CDR3nt: TGTGCCAGCAGCCTCGGATACACTGAAGCTTTCTTT
CDR3aa: CASSLGYTEAFF

d_gene: NA
v_gene: TRBV5-1
abundance: NA
j_gene: TRBJ2-2
CDR3nt: TGCGCCAGCAGCCTACCAGCGGGCATGGGCGGGGAGCTGTTTTTT
CDR3aa: CASSLPAGMGGELFF

d_gene: NA
v_gene: TRBV29-1
abundance: NA
j_gene: TRBJ1-1
CDR3nt: TGCAGCGTTGAAGATCGGGTCGGTGTGGGACAGAACACTGAAGCTTTCTTT
CDR3aa: CSVEDRVGVGQNTEAFF